This T cell receptor beta chain was sequenced for a study of neurological immune-mediated disorders. This clonotype has at least ten counts. TCRdb fed the 5' RACE reads into MiXCR, producing one record per CDR3 protein. The data hold approximately 130,000 distinct CDR3 sequences, with about 3.4% observed a single time. CDR3 length: 11 amino acids. The germline gives CDR1 MNHEY, CDR2 SVGEGT. V was shortened by 7 bases and J by 9 bases, with 13 bases between the two germline ends. This chain links TRBV6-2 or TRBV6-3 with TRBJ2-7; D is undetermined. Sequencing was done on a sample of PBMCs. This sequence was found in a woman in her twenties or thirties with multiple sclerosis. CDR3 protein: CASTNARLQYF. CDR3 sequence (DNA): TGTGCCAGCACCAACGCCCGGTTGCAGTACTTC.